A selection of T cell receptor beta chains follows, all from one sample in a study of T cell responses to AZD1222 COVID-19 vaccine. The repertoire was sequenced with immunoSEQ multiplex PCR; TCRdb's copy has only in-frame clones and lacks some. The table lists approximately 150,000 clones, about 93% of them singletons. This specimen consisted of peripheral blood, obtained on day 0 of AZD1222 vaccination. The receptors derive from an adult in good health. The CDR3 runs from the conserved cysteine through the conserved F or W. The D gene is left open where the match is weak. Size tells how often a clone was seen (once, few, many) or the class of an expanded clone, and some rows leave it out.

len | abundance | j_gene | v_gene | d_gene | CDR3nt | CDR3aa
17 | . | TRBJ2-3 | TRBV5-1 | TRBD2 | TGCGCCAGCAGCTTGTGGATAGCGGGGGGGCATGGGGATACGCAGTATTTT | CASSLWIAGGHGDTQYF
12 | . | TRBJ2-4 | TRBV12-3/TRBV12-4 | . | TGTGCCAGCACCCCACCCGGAGGCCTTCAGTACTTC | CASTPPGGLQYF
16 | . | TRBJ2-4 | TRBV11-2 | . | TGTGCCAGCAGCCGATTTCCGAACGACGGGACAAACATTCAGTACTTC | CASSRFPNDGTNIQYF
16 | . | TRBJ1-2 | TRBV5-6 | . | TGTGCCAGCAGCCCGTTTCGATACGGGGGTAACTATGGCTACACCTTC | CASSPFRYGGNYGYTF
17 | . | TRBJ2-3 | TRBV24-1 | TRBD2 | TGTGCCACCAGTGATCCTGGACTAGCGGGGGGACAAGATACGCAGTATTTT | CATSDPGLAGGQDTQYF
15 | . | TRBJ1-1 | TRBV5-1 | . | TGCGCCAGCAGCTTGAACCCCGGCATGAACACTGAAGCTTTCTTT | CASSLNPGMNTEAFF
14 | once | TRBJ1-2 | TRBV27 | TRBD1 | TGTGCCAGCAGTCTCAGTGGGACAGGGAGCGGCTACACCTTC | CASSLSGTGSGYTF
17 | . | TRBJ1-3 | TRBV18 | . | TGTGCCAGCTCACCATCGGCAGGGATCACTCTGGGAAACACCATATATTTT | CASSPSAGITLGNTIYF
16 | once | TRBJ1-3 | TRBV11-2 | . | TGTGCCAGCAGCTCCGACATCACACCGGCTGGAAACACCATATATTTT | CASSSDITPAGNTIYF
15 | . | TRBJ1-2 | TRBV19 | TRBD1 | TGTGCCAGTAGTCCGGGGACAGGTGACCTAAATGGCTACACCTTC | CASSPGTGDLNGYTF
14 | . | TRBJ2-2 | TRBV19 | . | TGTGCCAGTAATGGCAGGGTACTCACCGGGGAGCTGTTTTTT | CASNGRVLTGELFF
19 | . | TRBJ1-2 | TRBV4-1 | . | TGCGCCAGCAGCCAAGGGACTAGCCCTAGAACCGGGACTCTATATGGCTACACCTTC | CASSQGTSPRTGTLYGYTF
15 | . | TRBJ1-5 | TRBV18 | . | TGTGCCAGCTCGTCTGATCGGATTGAGGTCCAGCCCCAGCATTTT | CASSSDRIEVQPQHF
16 | . | TRBJ2-2 | TRBV4-1 | . | TGCGCCAGCAGCCAAGAACAGGGTGGGATCTCCGGGGAGCTGTTTTTT | CASSQEQGGISGELFF
15 | . | TRBJ1-2 | TRBV18 | . | TGTGCCAGCTCATTCCAGGGGACCTCTAACTATGGCTACACCTTC | CASSFQGTSNYGYTF
15 | . | TRBJ2-3 | TRBV3-1/TRBV3-2 | TRBD2 | TGTGCCAGCAAACTAGCGGGTAGAGGCACAGATACGCAGTATTTT | CASKLAGRGTDTQYF
15 | . | TRBJ2-6 | TRBV4-3 | . | TGCGCCAGCAGCCAAGTTAGCTCTGGGGCCAACGTCCTGACTTTC | CASSQVSSGANVLTF
13 | once | TRBJ1-2 | TRBV7-3 | TRBD1 | TGTGCCAGCAGCACCTGGACAGGGGATGGCTACACCTTC | CASSTWTGDGYTF
14 | . | TRBJ2-2 | TRBV27 | . | TGTGCCAGCAGTTATCAGGGTTCCACCGGGGAGCTGTTTTTT | CASSYQGSTGELFF
13 | . | TRBJ2-2 | TRBV9 | . | TGTGCCAGCAGCCCAGGCCCCACCGGGGAGCTGTTTTTT | CASSPGPTGELFF
12 | . | TRBJ2-1 | TRBV7-9 | . | TGTGCCAGCAGCCCGGATTCCGATGAGCAGTTCTTC | CASSPDSDEQFF
16 | . | TRBJ1-1 | TRBV19 | TRBD1 | TGTGCCAGTAGTTCAAGACAGGGGTGGGGGAACACTGAAGCTTTCTTT | CASSSRQGWGNTEAFF
15 | once | TRBJ2-5 | TRBV5-1 | . | TGCGCCAGCAGCTTGGCAGGAACAGTCCAAGAGACCCAGTACTTC | CASSLAGTVQETQYF
13 | . | TRBJ2-1 | TRBV12-3/TRBV12-4 | . | TGTGCCAGCAGCCTCTCTGTGGTCGCTGAGCAGTTCTTC | CASSLSVVAEQFF
14 | . | TRBJ2-1 | TRBV6-2/TRBV6-3 | . | TGTGCCAGCAGTTTGGGTAGCTCCTACAATGAGCAGTTCTTC | CASSLGSSYNEQFF
14 | . | TRBJ1-5 | TRBV5-6 | . | TGTGCCAGCAGCTCTGGTCGTGACAATCAGCCCCAGCATTTT | CASSSGRDNQPQHF
13 | . | TRBJ1-1 | TRBV7-6 | . | TGTGCCAGCAGTCGCCGGGAAAGCACTGAAGCTTTCTTT | CASSRRESTEAFF
12 | once | TRBJ1-5 | TRBV7-9 | . | TGTGCCAGCACAAAGGGAGATCAGCCCCAGCATTTT | CASTKGDQPQHF
16 | . | TRBJ2-1 | TRBV9 | . | TGTGCCAGCAGCGTGGAGGGACTCCGCTTCGGCAATGAGCAGTTCTTC | CASSVEGLRFGNEQFF
16 | . | TRBJ1-3 | TRBV7-9 | . | TGTGCCAGCAGCCTACCTCGGACAAGGGCTGGAAACACCATATATTTT | CASSLPRTRAGNTIYF
16 | . | TRBJ2-3 | TRBV5-1 | TRBD2 | TGCGCCAGCAGCCCGGGACTAGCGGCTAGCACAGATACGCAGTATTTT | CASSPGLAASTDTQYF
10 | . | TRBJ2-3 | TRBV7-9 | . | TGTGCCAGCTTTAGAGATACGCAGTATTTT | CASFRDTQYF
12 | . | TRBJ1-2 | TRBV6-5 | TRBD1 | TGTGCCAGCAGGCTGACAGGGAATGGCTACACCTTC | CASRLTGNGYTF
15 | . | TRBJ1-2 | TRBV7-9 | TRBD1 | TGTGCCAGCAGCCCGAGCGGGACAGGGGGCGTCCGCTACACCTTC | CASSPSGTGGVRYTF
15 | . | TRBJ1-2 | TRBV19 | . | TGTGCCAGTAGTGATCAAGGGTACCTTCCTGGTGGCTACACCTTC | CASSDQGYLPGGYTF
15 | . | TRBJ1-2 | TRBV6-5 | . | TGTGCCAGCAGTAGGTGGACAGCTAATAACTATGGCTACACCTTC | CASSRWTANNYGYTF
13 | once | TRBJ2-4 | TRBV28 | . | TGTGCCAGCAGTTACCGGGGAACTAACATTCAGTACTTC | CASSYRGTNIQYF
15 | . | TRBJ1-6 | TRBV5-6 | . | TGTGCCAGCAGCGCATTTGGGGGATGGAATTCACCCCTCCACTTT | CASSAFGGWNSPLHF
12 | . | TRBJ2-1 | TRBV5-1 | . | TGCGCCAGCAGCTTGGAACAGGATGAGCAGTTCTTC | CASSLEQDEQFF
17 | . | TRBJ2-4 | TRBV19 | . | TGTGCCAGTAGTATTCCATCAGGGGCGGGGTTCAAAAACATTCAGTACTTC | CASSIPSGAGFKNIQYF
17 | . | TRBJ2-3 | TRBV7-9 | . | TGTGCCAGCAGCCCACCGGGGTGGGGCGGAAGCACAGATACGCAGTATTTT | CASSPPGWGGSTDTQYF
14 | once | TRBJ1-1 | TRBV19 | . | TGTGCCAGTAGTATTTGGGGGCTCGGATCTGAAGCTTTCTTT | CASSIWGLGSEAFF
11 | . | TRBJ1-6 | TRBV3-1/TRBV3-2 | . | TGTGCCAGCAGCCAAGATTCACCCCTCCACTTT | CASSQDSPLHF
15 | . | TRBJ2-2 | TRBV28 | . | TGTGCCAGCAGTTTGAATCCAGGGAACACCGGGGAGCTGTTTTTT | CASSLNPGNTGELFF
15 | . | TRBJ1-2 | TRBV7-2 | TRBD1 | TGTGCCAGCAGCTTAGGACAGGGGGTCGGCTATGGCTACACCTTC | CASSLGQGVGYGYTF
13 | . | TRBJ2-3 | TRBV6-1 | TRBD2 | TGTGCAATCCGGCTAGCGGGCACAGATACGCAGTATTTT | CAIRLAGTDTQYF
16 | . | TRBJ2-2 | TRBV6-6 | . | TGTGCCAGCAGTTACCGGGCCCAAAGGGGCACCGGGGAGCTGTTTTTT | CASSYRAQRGTGELFF
15 | . | TRBJ2-4 | TRBV6-6 | . | TGTGCCAGCAGTTACCTTGCAGGGGAAATCGGCATTCAGTACTTC | CASSYLAGEIGIQYF
15 | . | TRBJ1-3 | TRBV6-5 | TRBD1 | TGTGCCAGCATGGGACAGGGCACCTCTGGAAACACCATATATTTT | CASMGQGTSGNTIYF
15 | . | TRBJ2-5 | TRBV18 | . | TGTGCCAGCTCACGGCGGACCGAGCGTTTGGAGACCCAGTACTTC | CASSRRTERLETQYF
14 | once | TRBJ2-2 | TRBV19 | . | TGTGCCAGTAGTTGGACAGCGAACACCGGGGAGCTGTTTTTT | CASSWTANTGELFF